Described below is a single T cell receptor (beta chain) sequence and its context. The target antigen is unknown. Method: immunoSEQ multiplex PCR; TCRdb's copy keeps in-frame clones and lacks some. The table includes about 25,000 clones, roughly 93% detected once. The sample originates from a study of OX40 agonist ivuxolimab in advanced cancers. Whole-study findings and limits: Some nonresponders additionally presented with little normalized T-cell clonal expansion.

The CDR3 has 16 amino acids. V shed 5 bases and J shed 6 bases, with 17 bases lying between them. Germline-derived CDR1 and CDR2 are SGHTA and FQGNSA. Specimen: CD4+ or CD8+ T cells sorted from blood, collected in a trial of the OX40 agonist ivuxolimab. This chain uses TRBV7-2 with TRBJ1-6, with D perhaps TRBD1 (5 bases). The sequence derives from an adult with an advanced solid tumor such as melanoma, head and neck, liver or kidney cancer. DNA of the CDR3: TGTGCCAGCAGCCGACGGGACGACGGTTCTAATTCACCCCTCCACTTT. Amino acid sequence: CASSRRDDGSNSPLHF.